This is a list of T cell receptor beta chains from one sample in a study of cytomegalovirus exposure and HLA in healthy donors. Measured with immunoSEQ multiplex PCR; TCRdb has only the in-frame clones, and not every one. The data show some 140,000 clones, approximately 79% seen once. The specimen was PBMCs. The receptors come from a man aged 45-65 years in good health and CMV-seropositive. Each CDR3 is given with its conserved first and last residue. The D gene is left open where the match is weak. Expanded clones are given a class, and other clones once, few, many or no size at all.

TRBJ1-4,.,TRBD1,TRBV9,CASSVAGTGRNEKLFF,TGTGCCAGCAGCGTAGCCGGGACAGGGCGAAATGAAAAACTGTTTTTT
TRBJ1-4,few,.,TRBV18,CASSQGTNEKLFF,TGTGCCAGCTCACAGGGGACTAATGAAAAACTGTTTTTT
TRBJ2-7,.,.,TRBV28,CASSSRGSSYEQYF,TGTGCCAGCAGCTCCCGAGGGAGCTCCTACGAGCAGTACTTC
TRBJ2-5,once,.,TRBV18,CASSPPSAETQYF,TGTGCCAGCTCACCACCGAGCGCAGAGACCCAGTACTTC
TRBJ2-1,few,TRBD2,TRBV29-1,CSVIGDRGLAGGQKSSYNEQFF,TGCAGCGTTATAGGGGACAGGGGACTAGCGGGAGGACAAAAAAGCTCCTACAATGAGCAGTTCTTC
TRBJ1-5,.,.,TRBV7-2,CASSQQGNQPQHF,TGTGCCAGCAGCCAACAGGGCAATCAGCCCCAGCATTTT
TRBJ1-1,.,TRBD1,TRBV2,CASRRDRPITEAFF,TGTGCCAGCAGACGGGACAGACCCATCACTGAAGCTTTCTTT
TRBJ2-1,once,TRBD1,TRBV19,CASRQGWEAYNEQFF,TGTGCCAGTCGACAGGGGTGGGAGGCCTACAATGAGCAGTTCTTC
TRBJ1-1,.,.,TRBV5-6,CASIRRGWGEAFF,TGTGCCAGCATTCGACGGGGGTGGGGGGAAGCTTTCTTT
TRBJ2-7,.,TRBD2,TRBV27,CASTLTSGSSEQYF,TGTGCCAGCACCCTAACTAGCGGGAGTAGCGAGCAGTACTTC
TRBJ2-3,.,.,TRBV10-2,CASSRGTGGTDTQYF,TGCGCCAGCAGTCGGGGAACGGGAGGCACAGATACGCAGTATTTT
TRBJ2-7,many,TRBD2,TRBV11-2,CASSPLAGVTGSYEQYF,TGTGCCAGCAGCCCACTAGCGGGAGTGACGGGGTCGTACGAGCAGTACTTC
TRBJ2-2,.,TRBD1,TRBV7-3,CASSASRQGITGELFF,TGTGCCAGCAGCGCCTCCCGACAGGGGATCACCGGGGAGCTGTTTTTT
TRBJ2-5,few,.,TRBV21-1,CASSIGLAGGPGTQYF,TGTGCCAGCAGCATAGGACTAGCGGGGGGCCCGGGGACCCAGTACTTC
TRBJ1-1,few,TRBD1,TRBV18,CASSPRDRVNTEAFF,TGTGCCAGCTCACCAAGGGACAGGGTGAACACTGAAGCTTTCTTT
TRBJ1-1,once,.,TRBV19,CASSFRNMNTEAFF,TGTGCCAGTAGTTTCAGAAACATGAACACTGAAGCTTTCTTT
TRBJ2-7,.,TRBD1,TRBV5-1,CASSLSGTGTYEQYF,TGCGCCAGCAGCTTATCCGGGACAGGAACCTACGAGCAGTACTTC
TRBJ1-4,.,.,TRBV5-1,CASSLGRGEKLFF,TGCGCCAGCAGCTTGGGCCGAGGGGAAAAACTGTTTTTT
TRBJ2-7,.,.,TRBV7-2,CASSLSRSSYEQYF,TGTGCCAGCAGCTTATCCCGCAGTTCCTACGAGCAGTACTTC
TRBJ2-3,.,.,TRBV28,CATLPPVAVGDTQYF,TGTGCCACCCTACCCCCGGTAGCAGTAGGAGATACGCAGTATTTT
TRBJ2-2,few,.,TRBV5-1,CASSLATGTGTGELFF,TGCGCCAGCAGCTTGGCTACAGGGACGGGAACCGGGGAGCTGTTTTTT
TRBJ2-7,.,TRBD2,TRBV11-2,CASSPVTLAGYYYEQYF,TGTGCCAGCAGCCCAGTTACTCTAGCGGGCTACTACTACGAGCAGTACTTC
TRBJ1-1,.,.,TRBV4-2,CASRWAGGNTEAFF,TGTGCCAGCCGTTGGGCGGGAGGGAACACTGAAGCTTTCTTT
TRBJ1-1,once,.,TRBV18,CASSLDTNTEAFF,TGTGCCAGCTCACTAGACACTAACACTGAAGCTTTCTTT
TRBJ1-1,few,.,TRBV2,CASGVGGAEAFF,TGTGCCAGCGGTGTCGGTGGTGCTGAAGCTTTCTTT
TRBJ1-5,.,.,TRBV5-5,CASSARDTHNQPQHF,TGTGCCAGCAGCGCCCGGGACACTCACAATCAGCCCCAGCATTTT
TRBJ1-1,.,.,TRBV2,CASRPTGIEAFF,TGTGCCAGCAGACCAACAGGGATTGAAGCTTTCTTT
TRBJ2-1,.,.,TRBV10-3,CATGPDGGEQFF,TGTGCCACCGGCCCCGACGGCGGTGAGCAGTTCTTC
TRBJ1-4,few,.,TRBV5-4,CASSLGQPFTNEKLFF,TGTGCCAGCAGCTTGGGACAGCCCTTTACAAATGAAAAACTGTTTTTT
TRBJ1-6,.,.,TRBV25-1,CASSELENSPLHF,TGTGCCAGCAGTGAACTCGAGAATTCACCCCTCCACTTT
TRBJ1-2,few,.,TRBV5-1,CASSLDRYGYTF,TGCGCCAGCAGCCTCGACAGGTACGGCTACACCTTC
TRBJ1-1,few,TRBD1,TRBV7-2,CASSPTGPFGNTEAFF,TGTGCCAGCAGCCCGACAGGGCCGTTTGGAAACACTGAAGCTTTCTTT
TRBJ2-7,.,TRBD2,TRBV4-1,CASSQGLAGITYEQYF,TGCGCCAGCAGCCAGGGCCTAGCGGGGATTACCTACGAGCAGTACTTC
TRBJ1-4,.,.,TRBV19,CASSGVTNEKLFF,TGTGCCAGTAGCGGGGTAACTAATGAAAAACTGTTTTTT
TRBJ2-5,.,TRBD1,TRBV5-8,CASSLGDDRVLGTQYF,TGTGCCAGCAGCTTGGGGGACGACAGGGTCCTTGGGACCCAGTACTTC
TRBJ1-5,.,.,TRBV4-2,CASSQDSGGGQPQHF,TGTGCCAGCAGCCAAGATTCGGGGGGGGGACAGCCCCAGCATTTT
TRBJ2-1,.,TRBD2,TRBV7-2,CASSLSAGGNEQFF,TGTGCCAGCAGCCTCTCAGCGGGGGGAAATGAGCAGTTCTTC
TRBJ1-1,.,TRBD1,TRBV5-1,CASRPTGAGGTEAFF,TGCGCCAGCAGGCCCACAGGGGCGGGTGGCACTGAAGCTTTCTTT
TRBJ1-1,.,.,TRBV5-1,CASSQGNTEAFF,TGCGCCAGCAGCCAGGGCAACACTGAAGCTTTCTTT
TRBJ1-1,.,TRBD1,TRBV7-9,CASGTEMNTEAFF,TGTGCCAGCGGGACAGAGATGAACACTGAAGCTTTCTTT
TRBJ2-5,.,.,TRBV5-1,CASSLRGNRRGETQYF,TGCGCCAGCAGCTTGCGGGGAAACCGGCGAGGAGAGACCCAGTACTTC
TRBJ1-1,.,.,TRBV7-9,CASSSSRGLNTEAFF,TGTGCCAGCAGCTCCAGCAGGGGTTTGAACACTGAAGCTTTCTTT
TRBJ1-1,.,.,TRBV4-1,CASSHETGLRMNTEAFF,TGCGCCAGCAGCCATGAGACAGGATTGCGCATGAACACTGAAGCTTTCTTT
TRBJ2-7,.,.,TRBV7-8,CASSFQPRDKQQYF,TGTGCCAGCAGCTTCCAACCACGGGACAAGCAGCAGTACTTC
TRBJ1-4,.,.,TRBV7-9,CSSSPDPGGDEKLFF,TGTTCCAGCAGCCCCGACCCGGGGGGGGATGAAAAACTGTTTTTT
TRBJ2-3,few,.,TRBV18,CASSPGQLYSTDTQYF,TGTGCCAGCTCACCAGGGCAGCTCTACAGCACAGATACGCAGTATTTT
TRBJ2-5,.,.,TRBV12-5,CASGLLSGVETQYF,TGTGCTAGTGGTTTGCTTTCGGGAGTAGAGACCCAGTACTTC
TRBJ2-7,.,.,TRBV5-1,CASSAVGGSYEQYF,TGCGCCAGCAGCGCTGTAGGGGGCTCCTACGAGCAGTACTTC
TRBJ2-3,.,.,TRBV28,CASRTTDTQYF,TGTGCCAGCCGGACAACAGATACGCAGTATTTT
TRBJ1-1,.,.,TRBV5-5,CASSWEGNTEAFF,TGTGCCAGCAGCTGGGAGGGGAACACTGAAGCTTTCTTT
TRBJ2-3,.,TRBD2,TRBV7-9,CASSPGLAGRTDTQYF,TGTGCCAGCAGCCCGGGACTAGCGGGGCGCACAGATACGCAGTATTTT
TRBJ1-1,.,.,TRBV19,CASKQGETEAFF,TGTGCCAGCAAACAAGGGGAAACTGAAGCTTTCTTT
TRBJ1-1,.,.,TRBV9,CASSVDTNTEAFF,TGTGCCAGCAGCGTAGACACGAACACTGAAGCTTTCTTT